Shown below are 2 T cell receptor beta chains from a single sample sequenced in a study of shared clonotypes between healthy human individuals. CD45RO-negative, CCR7-selected cells formed the naive CD8 fraction, which excluded terminally differentiated effector memory CD45RA+ cells. Only in-frame clones appear in the TCRdb table, and some are missing; sequencing was by immunoSEQ multiplex PCR. The sample has about 1,900,000 clones, around 96% seen once; the top ten hold 1% to 1.5%. The sample was naive CD8+ T cells sorted from blood. These receptors were taken from a man in his late teens or twenties in good health.

The chain couples TRBV5-6 to TRBJ2-7; D is undetermined. V gave up 0 bases and J gave up 3 bases, with 7 bases separating them. The CDR3 is 13 amino acids. Germline lookup yields CDR1 SGHDT and CDR2 YYEEEE. The CDR3 loop is CASSLDSHYEQYF. In nucleotides, the CDR3 is TGTGCCAGCAGCTTGGACAGCCACTACGAGCAGTACTTC.

The rearrangement uses TRBV29-1 and TRBJ2-3, with D uncertain. Looked up from germline, CDR1 is SQVTM and CDR2 is ANQGSEA. V shed 3 bases and J shed 0 bases, with 10 bases lying between them. The CDR3 totals 14 residues. DNA of the CDR3: TGCAGCGTTGATGCGGAAACTAGCACAGATACGCAGTATTTT. Residues: CSVDAETSTDTQYF.